This T cell receptor (beta chain) was sequenced during a study of beta chain features in type 1 diabetes. As for the study in general: No age, gender or cell yield differences were seen between patients and healthy donors. There were 107,917,701 sorted cells examined across all samples.

J lost 3 bases, V lost 7 bases, and 4 bases had no gene match. This CDR3 is 13 amino acids long. CDR1 and CDR2 (germline): SQVTM, ANQGSEA. General observations from the study: Amplification by PCR could prefer shorter templates, with the same effect in patients and controls. Fewer junction insertions and more nucleotide deletions appeared in type 1 diabetes patients.

As regards this clone: The antigen is unknown.

The investigators reverse transcribed all of the isolated RNA, so they sequenced expressed TCRB transcripts. Data came from immunoSEQ multiplex PCR; TCRdb stores just in-frame clones and leaves some out. The sample carries 450,000 to 550,000 clones, about 29% recorded once. The chain has TRBV29-1 and TRBJ2-1; 9 bases agree with TRBD2. Sequencing used naive CD4+ T cells from blood. The TCR originated in a man younger than 30 in good health. CDR3 sequence: CSAGLAIYNEQFF. The DNA for the CDR3 is TGCAGCGCCGGACTAGCGATCTACAATGAGCAGTTCTTC.